This TCR beta chain was documented in a study of blood T cell repertoires in COVID-19. Study details: The samples span acute and convalescent COVID-19 from the United States, Italy and Spain. The cDNA or gDNA used as material had been derived from T cells, B-cell-depleted T cells, or PBMCs.

In the authors' workflow: Nucleated cell number was recorded as an estimate derived from reference gene primer amplification. TCRdb keeps only in-frame clones here, not all; method: immunoSEQ multiplex PCR. V, J and clone size derive from that table, while D and trimming were established from the DNA sequence. The repertoire holds around 320,000 clones, with roughly 89% as singletons. With V trimmed by 3 bases and J by 4 bases, 22 bases remained unmatched. This CDR3 has 20 amino acids. The germline CDR1 and CDR2 sequences are MDHEN and SYDVKM. The clonotype was recovered from a woman younger than 45 with COVID-19, enrolled during active disease. The specimen sequenced was peripheral blood. This chain links TRBV28 with TRBJ1-1; 8 bases match TRBD1. The CDR3 DNA reads as TGTGCCAGCAGTTTGGGGCTGGACAGGGTAGGTTTAACAAAGAGCACTGAAGCTTTCTTT. Its translation is CASSLGLDRVGLTKSTEAFF.